These T cell receptor beta chains were read from a single sample in a study of blood T cell repertoires in COVID-19. Clones were sequenced by immunoSEQ multiplex PCR, and TCRdb holds only the in-frame ones, with some missing. Here the sample spans some 220,000 clones, roughly 80% being singletons. The specimen was peripheral blood. Receptor source: a woman between 55 and 75 years old who had recovered from COVID-19. Each CDR3 is given without its conserved first and last residue. The order of the fields is J gene, D gene, V gene, clone size, CDR3 protein. The D gene is left open where the match is weak. A clone size is listed for some rows: how often the clone was seen (once, few, many), or a class if it is expanded.

j_gene: TRBJ2-1
d_gene: -
v_gene: TRBV9
abundance: -
CDR3aa: ASSVLQGNYNEQF

j_gene: TRBJ1-3
d_gene: -
v_gene: TRBV3-1/TRBV3-2
abundance: -
CDR3aa: ASSPDGGSGNTIY

j_gene: TRBJ2-3
d_gene: -
v_gene: TRBV9
abundance: -
CDR3aa: ASSVGAGGTDTQY

j_gene: TRBJ2-7
d_gene: -
v_gene: TRBV6-5
abundance: -
CDR3aa: ASRYVGAYEQY

j_gene: TRBJ2-3
d_gene: TRBD1
v_gene: TRBV5-1
abundance: -
CDR3aa: ASSPTGTGGTDTQY

j_gene: TRBJ1-2
d_gene: TRBD1
v_gene: TRBV28
abundance: -
CDR3aa: ASSVGGQGGSLPTGNYGYT

j_gene: TRBJ1-1
d_gene: TRBD1
v_gene: TRBV25-1
abundance: -
CDR3aa: ASSGDRGKAF

j_gene: TRBJ2-3
d_gene: -
v_gene: TRBV19
abundance: -
CDR3aa: ASSIISRGSTDTQY

j_gene: TRBJ2-7
d_gene: TRBD2
v_gene: TRBV10-3
abundance: -
CDR3aa: AINPGPGTSGYEQY

j_gene: TRBJ1-1
d_gene: TRBD1
v_gene: TRBV7-9
abundance: few
CDR3aa: ASSRDRTTTEAF

j_gene: TRBJ2-7
d_gene: -
v_gene: TRBV18
abundance: -
CDR3aa: ASSSQGVEQY

j_gene: TRBJ2-7
d_gene: -
v_gene: TRBV7-8
abundance: few
CDR3aa: ASSYSRTYEQY

j_gene: TRBJ1-1
d_gene: -
v_gene: TRBV6-5
abundance: few
CDR3aa: ASSYSGGNTEAF

j_gene: TRBJ1-2
d_gene: TRBD1
v_gene: TRBV6-5
abundance: -
CDR3aa: ASSSTRTGDYGYT

j_gene: TRBJ2-5
d_gene: -
v_gene: TRBV9
abundance: -
CDR3aa: ASSAYGGETQY

j_gene: TRBJ2-6
d_gene: -
v_gene: TRBV18
abundance: -
CDR3aa: ASSPLPRGGRSGANVLT

j_gene: TRBJ1-1
d_gene: TRBD1
v_gene: TRBV4-1
abundance: -
CDR3aa: ASSQQPGTGMGTEAF

j_gene: TRBJ2-5
d_gene: TRBD2
v_gene: TRBV4-1
abundance: -
CDR3aa: ASSQIWEGLNQETQY

j_gene: TRBJ1-3
d_gene: -
v_gene: TRBV21-1
abundance: -
CDR3aa: ASSNPGQRNTIY

j_gene: TRBJ1-4
d_gene: TRBD1
v_gene: TRBV27
abundance: -
CDR3aa: ASRIGTANEKLF

j_gene: TRBJ2-7
d_gene: TRBD1
v_gene: TRBV6-5
abundance: -
CDR3aa: ASSTGQIAYEQY

j_gene: TRBJ1-1
d_gene: -
v_gene: TRBV7-2
abundance: -
CDR3aa: ASSLIWPRGEVNTEAF

j_gene: TRBJ1-4
d_gene: TRBD1
v_gene: TRBV5-1
abundance: -
CDR3aa: ASKPSQGSNEKLF

j_gene: TRBJ1-1
d_gene: -
v_gene: TRBV6-5
abundance: -
CDR3aa: ASSYGSGTEAF

j_gene: TRBJ1-1
d_gene: -
v_gene: TRBV10-3
abundance: -
CDR3aa: AISDAREAF

j_gene: TRBJ2-3
d_gene: TRBD2
v_gene: TRBV7-2
abundance: once
CDR3aa: ASSPRWTSGGLSTDTQY

j_gene: TRBJ1-1
d_gene: -
v_gene: TRBV14
abundance: -
CDR3aa: ASSQESRRAAF

j_gene: TRBJ1-1
d_gene: -
v_gene: TRBV15
abundance: -
CDR3aa: ATSREGGAGTEAF

j_gene: TRBJ2-3
d_gene: -
v_gene: TRBV15
abundance: -
CDR3aa: ATSSLRGPYTDTQY

j_gene: TRBJ2-3
d_gene: TRBD2
v_gene: TRBV9
abundance: -
CDR3aa: ASSDLPGGPRTDTQY

j_gene: TRBJ1-1
d_gene: TRBD1
v_gene: TRBV4-1
abundance: -
CDR3aa: ASSQEGTGANTEAF